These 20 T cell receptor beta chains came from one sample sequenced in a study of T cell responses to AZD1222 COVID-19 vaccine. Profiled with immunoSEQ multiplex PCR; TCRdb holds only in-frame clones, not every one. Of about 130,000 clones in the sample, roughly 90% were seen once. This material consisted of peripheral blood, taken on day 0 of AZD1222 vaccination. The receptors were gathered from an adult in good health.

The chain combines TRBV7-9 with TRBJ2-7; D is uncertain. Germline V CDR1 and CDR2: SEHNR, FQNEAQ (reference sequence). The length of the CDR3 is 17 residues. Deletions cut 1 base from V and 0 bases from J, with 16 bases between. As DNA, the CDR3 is TGTGCCAGCAGCTTAGTCGGAGCCGGAGAAAGCTCCTACGAGCAGTACTTC. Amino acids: CASSLVGAGESSYEQYF.

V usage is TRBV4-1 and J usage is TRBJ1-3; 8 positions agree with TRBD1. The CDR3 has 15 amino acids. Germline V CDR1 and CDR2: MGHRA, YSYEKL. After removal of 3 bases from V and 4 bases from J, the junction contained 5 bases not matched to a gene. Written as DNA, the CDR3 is TGCGCCAGCAGCCATTCCAGACAGGGGGGAAACACCATATATTTT. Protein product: CASSHSRQGGNTIYF.

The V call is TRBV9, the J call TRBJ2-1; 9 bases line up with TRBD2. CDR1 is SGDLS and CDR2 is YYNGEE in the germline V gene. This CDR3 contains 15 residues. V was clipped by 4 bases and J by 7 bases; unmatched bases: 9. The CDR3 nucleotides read TGTGCCAGCAGCCCCCTGGCGGGAGGGCTGAATGAGCAGTTCTTC. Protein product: CASSPLAGGLNEQFF.

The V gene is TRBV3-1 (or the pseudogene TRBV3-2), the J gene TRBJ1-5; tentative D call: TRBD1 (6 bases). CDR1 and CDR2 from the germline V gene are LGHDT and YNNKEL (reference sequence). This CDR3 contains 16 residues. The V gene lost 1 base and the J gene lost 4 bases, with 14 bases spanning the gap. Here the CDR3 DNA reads TGTGCCAGCAGCCAAGGGTTGGGGGCACGAAATCAGCCCCAGCATTTT. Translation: CASSQGLGARNQPQHF.

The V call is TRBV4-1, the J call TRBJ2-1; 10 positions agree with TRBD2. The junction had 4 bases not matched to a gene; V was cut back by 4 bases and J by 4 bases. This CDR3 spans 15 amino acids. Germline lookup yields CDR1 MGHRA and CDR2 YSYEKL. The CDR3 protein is CASSPSGSLYNEQFF. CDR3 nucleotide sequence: TGCGCCAGCAGCCCTAGCGGGAGCCTATACAATGAGCAGTTCTTC.

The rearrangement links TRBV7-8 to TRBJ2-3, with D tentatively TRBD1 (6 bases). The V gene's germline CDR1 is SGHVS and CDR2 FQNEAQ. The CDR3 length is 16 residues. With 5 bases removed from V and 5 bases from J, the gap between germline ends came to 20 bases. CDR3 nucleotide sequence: TGTGCCAGCAGCCCAAACCGGGACACCCAGGAAGATACGCAGTATTTT. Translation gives CASSPNRDTQEDTQYF.

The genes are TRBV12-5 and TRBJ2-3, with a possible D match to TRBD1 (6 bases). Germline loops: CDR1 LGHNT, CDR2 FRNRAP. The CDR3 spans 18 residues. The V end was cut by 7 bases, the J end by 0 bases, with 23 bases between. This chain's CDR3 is CASVATGNPLSSTDTQYF. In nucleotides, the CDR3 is TGTGCTAGTGTCGCTACAGGGAATCCCCTTTCTAGCACAGATACGCAGTATTTT.

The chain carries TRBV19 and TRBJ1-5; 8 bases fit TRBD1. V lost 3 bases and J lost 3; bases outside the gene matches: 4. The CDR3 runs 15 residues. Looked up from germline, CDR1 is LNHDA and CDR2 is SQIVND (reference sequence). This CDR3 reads CASSMTGVTNQPQHF. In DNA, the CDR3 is TGTGCCAGTAGTATGACAGGGGTTACCAATCAGCCCCAGCATTTT.

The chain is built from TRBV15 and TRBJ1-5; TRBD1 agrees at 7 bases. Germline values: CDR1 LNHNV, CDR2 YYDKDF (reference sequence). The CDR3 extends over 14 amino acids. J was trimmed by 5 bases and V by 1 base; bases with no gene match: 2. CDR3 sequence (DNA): TGTGCCACCAGCAGAGGAGGGGGCGATCAGCCCCAGCATTTT. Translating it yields CATSRGGGDQPQHF.

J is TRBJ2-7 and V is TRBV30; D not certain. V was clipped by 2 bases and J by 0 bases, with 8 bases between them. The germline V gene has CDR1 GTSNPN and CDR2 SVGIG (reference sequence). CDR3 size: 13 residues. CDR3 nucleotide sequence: TGTGCCTGGAGTCCCGACAACTCCTACGAGCAGTACTTC. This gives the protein CAWSPDNSYEQYF.

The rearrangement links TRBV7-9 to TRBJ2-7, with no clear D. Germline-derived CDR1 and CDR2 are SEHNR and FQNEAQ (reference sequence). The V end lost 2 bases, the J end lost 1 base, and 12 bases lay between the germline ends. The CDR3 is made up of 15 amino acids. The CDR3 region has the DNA TGTGCCAGCAGCTTAACAGCCGACTGGTCCTACGAGCAGTACTTC. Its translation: CASSLTADWSYEQYF.

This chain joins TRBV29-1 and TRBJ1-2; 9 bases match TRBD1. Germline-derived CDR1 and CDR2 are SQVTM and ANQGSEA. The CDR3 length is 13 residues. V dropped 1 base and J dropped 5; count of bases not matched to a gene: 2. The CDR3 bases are TGCAGCGTTGAAGCGGGACAGGGTTATGGCTACACCTTC. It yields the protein CSVEAGQGYGYTF.

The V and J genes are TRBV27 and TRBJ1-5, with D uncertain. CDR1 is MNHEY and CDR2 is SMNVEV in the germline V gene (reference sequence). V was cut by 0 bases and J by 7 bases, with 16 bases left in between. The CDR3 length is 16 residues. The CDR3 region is CASSLSAGAVRQPQHF. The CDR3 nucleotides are TGTGCCAGCAGTTTATCAGCAGGCGCAGTGAGGCAGCCCCAGCATTTT.

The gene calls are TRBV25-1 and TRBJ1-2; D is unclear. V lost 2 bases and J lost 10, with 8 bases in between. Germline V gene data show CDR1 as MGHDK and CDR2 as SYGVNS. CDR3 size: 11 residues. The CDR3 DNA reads TGTGCCAGCAGTGAAAATGCGAACTACACCTTC. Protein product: CASSENANYTF.

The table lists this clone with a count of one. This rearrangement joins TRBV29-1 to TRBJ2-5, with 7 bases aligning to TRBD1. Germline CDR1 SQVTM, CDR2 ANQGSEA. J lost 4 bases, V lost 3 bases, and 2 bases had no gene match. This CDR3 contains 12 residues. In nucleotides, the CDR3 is TGCAGCGTTGACGGGACAGTAGAGACCCAGTACTTC. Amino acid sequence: CSVDGTVETQYF.

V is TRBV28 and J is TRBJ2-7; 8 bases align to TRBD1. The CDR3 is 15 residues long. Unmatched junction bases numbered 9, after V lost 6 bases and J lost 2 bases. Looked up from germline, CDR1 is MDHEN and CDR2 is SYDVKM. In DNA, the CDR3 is TGTGCCAGCAGCAAAACCGGGACAGGCACCTACGAGCAGTACTTC. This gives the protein CASSKTGTGTYEQYF.

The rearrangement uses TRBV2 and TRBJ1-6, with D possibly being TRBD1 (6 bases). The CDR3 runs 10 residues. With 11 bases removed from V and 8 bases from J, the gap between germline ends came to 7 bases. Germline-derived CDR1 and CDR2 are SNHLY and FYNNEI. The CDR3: CAAGDSPLHF. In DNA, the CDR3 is TGTGCCGCAGGGGATTCACCCCTCCACTTT.

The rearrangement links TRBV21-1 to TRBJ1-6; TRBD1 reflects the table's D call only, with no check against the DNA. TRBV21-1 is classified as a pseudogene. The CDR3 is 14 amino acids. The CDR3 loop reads CASSKRRGDSPLHF. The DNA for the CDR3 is TGTGCCAGCAGCAAACGCAGGGGTGATTCACCCCTCCACTTT.

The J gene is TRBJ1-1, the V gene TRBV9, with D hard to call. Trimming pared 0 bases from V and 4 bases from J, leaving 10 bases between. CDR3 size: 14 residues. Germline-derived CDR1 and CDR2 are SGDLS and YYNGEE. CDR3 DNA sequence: TGTGCCAGCAGCGTAGGTGGGGTAGCCACTGAAGCTTTCTTT. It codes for CASSVGGVATEAFF.

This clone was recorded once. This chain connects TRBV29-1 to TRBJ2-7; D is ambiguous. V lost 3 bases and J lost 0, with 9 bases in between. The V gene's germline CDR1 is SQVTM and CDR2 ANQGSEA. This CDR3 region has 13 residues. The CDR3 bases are TGCAGCGTTGAGAGAGACAACTCCTACGAGCAGTACTTC. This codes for CSVERDNSYEQYF.